The 26 T cell receptor beta chains in this list originate from one sample, sequenced in a study of shared clonotypes between healthy human individuals. This table comes from immunoSEQ multiplex PCR, and its TCRdb copy is limited to in-frame clones, with some not included. The sample consists of about 2.4 million clones, over 85% of them appearing once. Sequencing was performed on naive CD4+ T cells from PBMCs. Regarding subset: CD45RA+ positively selected. These receptors were taken from a man younger than 35 in good health. Some clones in this sample may be carry-over from other donors' samples.

The chain employs TRBV19 and TRBJ2-6; no definite D call. The V and J ends lost 0 bases and 0 bases respectively, with 6 bases between them. The CDR3 covers 16 residues. Looked up from germline, CDR1 is LNHDA and CDR2 is SQIVND (reference sequence). CDR3 in amino acids: CASSIDSSSGANVLTF. The CDR3 nucleotides are TGTGCCAGTAGTATAGACAGTAGCTCTGGGGCCAACGTCCTGACTTTC.

The V call is TRBV5-4, the J call TRBJ2-2; 10 bases line up with TRBD2. CDR3 length equals 16 residues. Germline V gene sequence: CDR1 SGHNT, CDR2 YYREEE (reference sequence). J lost 3 bases, V lost 4 bases, and 6 bases had no gene match. This CDR3 reads CASSTGLAADTGELFF. The CDR3 coding sequence is TGTGCCAGCAGCACAGGACTAGCGGCGGACACCGGGGAGCTGTTTTTT.

This clone has only one observation. The V gene is TRBV7-3, the J gene TRBJ2-5, with D unresolved. Germline loops: CDR1 SGHTA, CDR2 FQGTGA. The V end lost 2 bases, the J end lost 5 bases, and 9 bases lay between the germline ends. The CDR3 has 13 amino acids. The CDR3 region has the DNA TGTGCCAGCAGCTTAGTAAAAGGGGAGACCCAGTACTTC. It codes for CASSLVKGETQYF.

Concerning this clone: This same CDR3 is encoded by further DNA sequences in the sample. The CDR3 DNA sequence: TGTGCCAGCAGTTCCCAGGGGGGCGGCACTGAAGCTTTCTTT. This encodes CASSSQGGGTEAFF. V gene TRBV28 combines with J gene TRBJ1-1; TRBD1 aligns across 7 bases. V dropped 4 bases and J dropped 4; count of bases not matched to a gene: 6. This CDR3 comprises 14 residues. The germline gives CDR1 MDHEN, CDR2 SYDVKM.

V and J are TRBV7-6 and TRBJ1-1; D not certain. The CDR3 extends over 15 amino acids. Germline CDR1 is SGHVS and CDR2 is FNYEAQ. Trimming removed 2 bases from V and 3 bases from J, with 13 bases in between. The CDR3 DNA follows: TGTGCCAGCAGCTTACTTAGAGATGGCTACACTGAAGCTTTCTTT. This codes for CASSLLRDGYTEAFF.

The V call is TRBV7-9, the J call TRBJ2-7, with TRBD1 as a possible D gene (6 bases). CDR1 and CDR2 from the germline V gene are SEHNR and FQNEAQ (reference sequence). V was shortened by 6 bases and J by 6 bases, with 12 bases between the two germline ends. This CDR3 is 12 amino acids long. The CDR3 sequence: CASRTGGGEQYF. DNA of the CDR3: TGTGCCAGCAGGACAGGAGGCGGCGAGCAGTACTTC. Looking up the rest from reference TRBV7-9 and TRBJ2-7 gives the full variable domain: DTGVSQNPRHKITKRGQNVTFRCDPISEHNRLYWYRQTLGQGPEFLTYFQNEAQLEKSRLLSDRFSAERPKGSFSTLEIQRTEQGDSAMYLCASRTGGGEQYFGPGTRLTVT.

As for this clone: Other DNA variants within this sample encode the same CDR3. V usage is TRBV5-1 and J usage is TRBJ2-2, with D possibly TRBD1 on 5 matching bases. Germline V CDR1 and CDR2: SGHRS, YFSETQ. V lost 3 bases and J lost 4, with 7 bases in between. The CDR3 has 13 residues. CDR3 sequence reads: CASSSDSTGELFF. For the CDR3, the DNA is TGCGCCAGCAGCTCTGACAGCACCGGGGAGCTGTTTTTT.

This rearrangement joins TRBV28 to TRBJ1-2; D remains ambiguous. V lost 6 bases and J lost 8, with 19 bases in between. The germline V gene has CDR1 MDHEN and CDR2 SYDVKM. The CDR3 consists of 14 residues. CDR3 bases: TGTGCCAGCAGGATACTTAACAAATCTTTCGGCTACACCTTC. Its translation is CASRILNKSFGYTF.

The chain recombines TRBV18 with TRBJ1-2, with unresolved D. This CDR3 contains 15 residues. The V gene lost 3 bases and the J gene lost 2 bases, with 13 bases spanning the gap. The germline gives CDR1 KGHSH, CDR2 LQKENI. CDR3 coding DNA: TGTGCCAGCTCACCCTATACTCGGGGAAACTATGGCTACACCTTC. Encoded protein: CASSPYTRGNYGYTF. Drawing the rest from reference TRBV18 and TRBJ1-2, the complete variable domain is NAGVMQNPRHLVRRRGQEARLRCSPMKGHSHVYWYRQLPEEGLKFMVYLQKENIIDESGMPKERFSAEFPKEGPSILRIQQVVRGDSAAYFCASSPYTRGNYGYTFGSGTRLTVV.

The rearrangement joins TRBV7-2 to TRBJ1-1; no definite D call. Trimming pared 5 bases from V and 2 bases from J, leaving 9 bases between. The CDR3 runs 13 residues. Per the germline V gene, CDR1 is SGHTA and CDR2 is FQGNSA. The CDR3 coding sequence is TGTGCCAGCAGCGCGCATCAAAACACTGAAGCTTTCTTT. Protein: CASSAHQNTEAFF.

The chain uses TRBV6-1 and TRBJ2-1; 10 nucleotides agree with TRBD1. This CDR3 is 15 amino acids long. V was pared by 6 bases and J by 6 bases, with 8 bases of the junction left unmatched. In germline, CDR1 is MNHNS, CDR2 SASEGT. The CDR3 region is CASRAGQGMRNEQFF. CDR3 DNA: TGTGCCAGCAGAGCGGGACAGGGGATGCGCAATGAGCAGTTCTTC.

Written as DNA, the CDR3 is TGTGCCAGCGGGGCTGCCTACAATGAGCAGTTCTTC. Its protein is CASGAAYNEQFF. The J gene is TRBJ2-1, the V gene TRBV28; a possible D gene is TRBD1 (5 bases). CDR3 length: 12 residues. In germline, CDR1 is MDHEN, CDR2 SYDVKM. V was trimmed by 8 bases and J by 2 bases, leaving 7 bases between them.

The V gene is TRBV7-2, the J gene TRBJ2-7; D remains unclear. CDR3 length: 14 amino acids. Germline V gene sequence: CDR1 SGHTA, CDR2 FQGNSA. V lost 2 bases and J 2 bases, leaving 10 bases between the germline ends. The CDR3 protein is CASSLLPYTYEQYF. CDR3 nucleotides: TGTGCCAGCAGCTTACTTCCTTATACCTACGAGCAGTACTTC.

The chain links TRBV28 to TRBJ2-7; TRBD2 matches at 10 bases. Germline values: CDR1 MDHEN, CDR2 SYDVKM. The CDR3 runs to 16 residues. V shed 3 bases and J 3 bases; nucleotides not matched to a gene: 8. CDR3 in DNA: TGTGCCAGCAGTTTGCCCTTTAGCGGGAGGAACTACGAGCAGTACTTC. This encodes CASSLPFSGRNYEQYF.

This rearrangement joins TRBV7-3 to TRBJ2-7, with 8 bases that match TRBD1. This CDR3 is 18 amino acids long. J lost 1 base, V lost 2 bases, and 13 bases had no gene match. Germline-derived CDR1 and CDR2 are SGHTA and FQGTGA. CDR3 region: CASSLSGVPGGPSYEQYF. The CDR3 coding sequence is TGTGCCAGCAGCTTATCAGGGGTACCAGGGGGCCCATCCTACGAGCAGTACTTC.

The chain is built from TRBV9 and TRBJ1-1; maybe TRBD1 (6 bases). Deletions cut 4 bases from V and 3 bases from J, with 19 bases between. The germline V gene has CDR1 SGDLS and CDR2 YYNGEE. The CDR3 length is 16 residues. This chain's CDR3 is CASSTRDTRLHTEAFF. CDR3 sequence (DNA): TGTGCCAGCAGCACGCGGGACACACGGTTACACACTGAAGCTTTCTTT. The full variable domain, in which reference TRBV9 and TRBJ1-1 provide the parts outside the CDR3, is DSGVTQTPKHLITATGQRVTLRCSPRSGDLSVYWYQQSLDQGLQFLIQYYNGEERAKGNILERFSAQQFPDLHSELNLSSLELGDSALYFCASSTRDTRLHTEAFFGQGTRLTVV.

The chain combines TRBV6-6 with TRBJ2-5; D remains unclear. Per germline, CDR1 MNHNY and CDR2 SVGAGI (reference sequence). V was cut by 6 bases and J by 1 base, with 12 bases left in between. The CDR3 consists of 14 residues. DNA for the CDR3: TGTGCCAGCAGCCCGCGGACCCTCCAAGAGACCCAGTACTTC. The encoded protein is CASSPRTLQETQYF.

V is TRBV18 and J is TRBJ1-4; D gene ambiguous. V was clipped by 0 bases and J by 2 bases, with 13 bases between them. CDR1 is KGHSH and CDR2 is LQKENI in the germline V gene. CDR3 length: 17 residues. CDR3 in amino acids: CASSPPYPSGTNEKLFF. The CDR3 coding sequence is TGTGCCAGCTCACCACCGTACCCATCCGGGACTAATGAAAAACTGTTTTTT.

This clone was picked up a small number of times. The V call is TRBV28, the J call TRBJ1-5, with 8 positions matching TRBD1. CDR3 length equals 14 residues. Germline V gene sequence: CDR1 MDHEN, CDR2 SYDVKM. V dropped 6 bases and J dropped 5; count of bases not matched to a gene: 6. The CDR3 bases are TGTGCCAGCAGCCGACAGGGGAATTATCAGCCCCAGCATTTT. As protein: CASSRQGNYQPQHF.

On this clone itself: The same CDR3 can be traced to other DNA sequences in this sample. J is TRBJ1-2 and V is TRBV28; a possible D gene is TRBD1 (5 bases). V shed 6 bases and J shed 5 bases, with 10 bases lying between them. CDR3 length: 12 amino acids. Germline lookup yields CDR1 MDHEN and CDR2 SYDVKM. The CDR3 DNA reads TGTGCCAGCAGAGCGGGGGGTTATGGCTACACCTTC. This translates into CASRAGGYGYTF.

The chain's CDR3 is CAISARTPETEAFF. The CDR3 DNA sequence: TGTGCCATCAGTGCGAGGACCCCGGAGACTGAAGCTTTCTTT. This sequence joins TRBV10-3 and TRBJ1-1; no firm D call. The CDR3 sequence is 14 residues long. Germline V lookup: CDR1 ENHRY, CDR2 SYGVKD. The V end lost 4 bases, the J end lost 5 bases, and 14 bases lay between the germline ends.

Remarks on this clone: Different DNA sequences within this sample yield the same CDR3. The chain joins TRBV28 to TRBJ2-6; unclear D gene. Trimming stripped 1 base from V and 2 bases from J, with 6 bases between. Germline V CDR1 and CDR2: MDHEN, SYDVKM. The CDR3 totals 15 residues. The CDR3 spells CASSLSGTGANVLTF. The DNA of the CDR3 is TGTGCCAGCAGTTTATCGGGTACTGGGGCCAACGTCCTGACTTTC.

The rearrangement uses TRBV28 and TRBJ2-1; D unclear. The V end was cut by 1 base, the J end by 1 base, with 8 bases between. Germline V gene lookup returns CDR1 MDHEN and CDR2 SYDVKM. CDR3 size: 15 residues. The CDR3 region has the DNA TGTGCCAGCAGTTTATTTACAGATTCCTACAATGAGCAGTTCTTC. Residues: CASSLFTDSYNEQFF.

CDR3 residues: CAWRGQYTGELFF. The CDR3 bases are TGTGCCTGGAGAGGACAGTACACCGGGGAGCTGTTTTTT. The chain uses TRBV30 and TRBJ2-2; D may be TRBD1 (6 bases). The germline V gene encodes CDR1 GTSNPN and CDR2 SVGIG (reference sequence). Deletions cut 3 bases from V and 3 bases from J, with 8 bases between. The CDR3 runs 13 residues.

V gene TRBV13 combines with J gene TRBJ2-3; 7 nucleotides align to TRBD1. Germline-derived CDR1 and CDR2 are PRHDT and FYEKMQ (reference sequence). This CDR3 has 16 amino acids. V shed 5 bases, J shed 3 bases, and the junction held 11 bases outside the gene matches. The CDR3 sequence is CASSALETGWTDTQYF. The CDR3 coding sequence is TGTGCCAGCAGCGCTCTAGAGACAGGGTGGACAGATACGCAGTATTTT.

Worth noting for this clone: Other DNA sequences from this sample encode an identical CDR3 as well. The rearrangement uses TRBV2 and TRBJ2-5; D gene ambiguous. Germline loops: CDR1 SNHLY, CDR2 FYNNEI. Trimming stripped 5 bases from V and 5 bases from J, with 6 bases between. The CDR3 totals 11 residues. The CDR3 here is CASSIQETQYF. CDR3 in DNA: TGTGCCAGCAGTATCCAGGAGACCCAGTACTTC.